The 17 T cell receptor beta chains reported below all come from one sample, sequenced in a study of T cell repertoires in cytomegalovirus infection. No antigens are known for them. MiXCR, run by TCRdb on the reads, gives a single entry per CDR3 protein. The table records approximately 1,000,000 distinct CDR3 sequences, about a third of them present only once. The sample in question was cultured CD8+ T cells from PBMCs, obtained from culture after CMV antigen stimulation. The receptor source for this set is a human donor in good health (CMV status not recorded). Some clones in this sample may be carry-over from other donors' samples.

The chain carries TRBV12-3 or TRBV12-4 and TRBJ2-1; tentatively, D is TRBD1 or TRBD2 (5 bases each). V lost 6 bases to trimming and J lost 10 bases, with 16 bases between them. This CDR3 spans 13 amino acids. CDR3 DNA sequence: TGTGCCAGCAGATCGGGACGCTCACCAGAGCAGTTCTTC. Translation: CASRSGRSPEQFF.

The sample holds many counts of this clonotype. V is TRBV7-6 and J is TRBJ2-3; TRBD1 matches at 7 bases. Germline assignment: CDR1 SGHVS and CDR2 FNYEAQ. Trimming cost V 5 bases and J 2 bases; bases outside gene matches: 16. The CDR3 contains 18 residues. The CDR3 DNA follows: TGTGCCAGCAGCCATGGCCGGGACAGTGGACCTTACACAGATACGCAGTATTTT. Its protein is CASSHGRDSGPYTDTQYF.

This clonotype turned up a few times. The chain recombines TRBV6-1 with TRBJ1-1; the D is unclear. From germline, CDR1 is MNHNS and CDR2 SASEGT. The CDR3 loop spans 14 amino acids. V shed 2 bases and J shed 4 bases, with 11 bases lying between them. CDR3 residues: CASSEFGSRTEAFF. The CDR3 bases are TGTGCCAGCAGTGAATTTGGCTCGCGCACTGAAGCTTTCTTT.

V is TRBV6-8 and J is TRBJ1-2; weak D call: TRBD1 (6 bases). V was shortened by 6 bases and J by 8 bases, with 16 bases between the two germline ends. The CDR3 extends over 13 amino acids. Germline loops: CDR1 MNHGY, CDR2 SAAAGT. CDR3 DNA sequence: TGTGCCAGCAGCTTCGGACAGTTGACGGGCTACACCTTC. Amino acid sequence: CASSFGQLTGYTF.

V gene TRBV7-9 combines with J gene TRBJ1-1; D is perhaps TRBD1 (5 bases). CDR3 length equals 15 residues. Trimming removed 6 bases from V and 2 bases from J, with 16 bases in between. CDR1 is SEHNR and CDR2 is FQNEAQ in the germline V gene (reference sequence). The CDR3 DNA reads TGTGCCAGCAGTTCTGACGGGGGAATCAACACTGAAGCTTTCTTT. Protein: CASSSDGGINTEAFF.

Turning to this clonotype: This CDR3 fails to terminate in the conserved phenylalanine or tryptophan, so it likely reflects a read error. The chain carries TRBV7-4 and TRBJ1-2, with D perhaps matching TRBD1 (6 bases). This CDR3 comprises 16 residues. V dropped 4 bases and J dropped 2 bases, with 17 bases sitting between them. Germline V gives CDR1 SGHVT, CDR2 SQSDAQ. The CDR3 region is CASSWAGGRENYGYTV. CDR3 sequence (DNA): TGTGCCAGCAGCTGGGCCGGGGGGCGCGAAAACTATGGCTACACCGTC.

This clonotype was seen repeatedly, ten times or more. This rearrangement joins TRBV4-1 to TRBJ2-1; possible D gene TRBD1, 6 bases. The CDR3 extends over 15 amino acids. The V gene's germline CDR1 is MGHRA and CDR2 YSYEKL. Trimming cost V 0 bases and J 2 bases, with 8 bases left between them. The CDR3 DNA reads as TGCGCCAGCAGCCAAGATGAGGGGGCCTACAATGAGCAGTTCTTC. Protein product: CASSQDEGAYNEQFF.

This chain links TRBV4-1 with TRBJ2-3; 8 bases agree with TRBD2. Germline V gives CDR1 MGHRA, CDR2 YSYEKL. The CDR3 consists of 16 residues. Trimming at V came to 4 bases and at J to 1 base, leaving 7 bases not matched to a gene. CDR3 region: CASSLRRGGGTDTQYF. The CDR3 DNA sequence: TGCGCCAGCAGCCTACGTCGGGGGGGGGGCACAGATACGCAGTATTTT.

This clonotype has just a few counts. The CDR3: CASSPWRGTGKGAEAFF. The CDR3 DNA reads as TGTGCCAGCAGCCCCTGGAGGGGCACAGGGAAGGGGGCTGAAGCTTTCTTT. V gene TRBV11-2 combines with J gene TRBJ1-1; TRBD1 might be the D (6 bases). The CDR3 length is 17 residues. The germline V gene encodes CDR1 SGHAT and CDR2 FQNNGV. Trimming stripped 5 bases from V and 6 bases from J, with 25 bases between.

This clonotype has only a few counts. The J gene is TRBJ1-1, the V gene TRBV20-1, with D perhaps matching TRBD1 (5 bases). Looked up from germline, CDR1 is DFQATT and CDR2 is SNEGSKA (reference sequence). The CDR3 is made up of 13 amino acids. V shed 6 bases and J shed 1 base, with 12 bases lying between them. CDR3 sequence reads: CSASGTANTEAFF. In nucleotides, the CDR3 is TGCAGTGCGTCCGGGACGGCGAACACTGAAGCTTTCTTT.

In its sample, this clonotype was seen a few times. Here the CDR3 reads CASSINGGANTGELFF. The CDR3, as DNA: TGTGCCAGTAGTATCAATGGTGGGGCGAACACCGGGGAGCTGTTTTTT. The V call is TRBV19, the J call TRBJ2-2; no reliable D call. Trimming left V 3 bases short and J 0 bases short, with 11 bases between. This CDR3 has 16 residues. CDR1 and CDR2 (germline): LNHDA, SQIVND (reference sequence).

This clonotype was counted between two and nine times. This rearrangement joins TRBV6-2 or TRBV6-3 to TRBJ1-2; no reliable D call. This CDR3 contains 13 residues. The germline V gene encodes CDR1 MNHEY and CDR2 SVGEGT. V was trimmed by 0 bases and J by 5 bases, leaving 7 bases between them. The CDR3, as DNA: TGTGCCAGCAGTTACTCAGGATTGTATGGCTACACCTTC. Residues: CASSYSGLYGYTF.

The V gene is TRBV28, the J gene TRBJ1-3; D might be TRBD1 (6 bases). CDR3 length: 18 residues. Trimming stripped 5 bases from V and 8 bases from J, with 28 bases between. Germline lookup yields CDR1 MDHEN and CDR2 SYDVKM. CDR3 bases: TGTGCCAGCAGTACGATTAGGACAGTTACTTCGACTTCCGACACCATATATTTT. Translated: CASSTIRTVTSTSDTIYF.

CDR3 loop: CSARLGPGDTEAFF. The CDR3 DNA follows: TGCAGTGCTAGACTTGGACCAGGGGACACTGAAGCTTTCTTT. The genes are TRBV20-1 and TRBJ1-1; TRBD1 might be the D (6 bases). This CDR3 is built from 14 residues. The germline V gene encodes CDR1 DFQATT and CDR2 SNEGSKA (reference sequence). Trimming removed 2 bases at V and 3 bases at J, with 13 bases between.

This clonotype has more than one count but fewer than ten. This chain connects TRBV27 to TRBJ1-1; 8 positions match TRBD1. Germline trimming cut 10 bases from V and 1 base from J; bases unmatched to any gene: 5. The CDR3 contains 13 residues. Per the germline V gene, CDR1 is MNHEY and CDR2 is SMNVEV (reference sequence). The CDR3 DNA is TGTGCCATTGGGACAGGACCGAACACTGAAGCTTTCTTT. Its translation: CAIGTGPNTEAFF.

In this sample, this clonotype turned up a few times. CDR3: CASTWGHAKNIQYF. As DNA, the CDR3 is TGTGCCAGCACGTGGGGACATGCCAAAAACATTCAGTACTTC. The V call is TRBV6-2 or TRBV6-3, the J call TRBJ2-4, with a weak D call TRBD1 (6 bases). The V and J ends lost 7 bases and 1 base respectively, with 11 bases between them. CDR1 and CDR2 from the germline V gene are MNHEY and SVGEGT. CDR3 length equals 14 residues.

In its sample, this clonotype was seen a few times. The V call is TRBV7-8, the J call TRBJ1-1; 7 bases fit TRBD1. Trimming took 5 bases from V and 6 from J; bases not matched to a gene: 6. Germline V gene lookup returns CDR1 SGHVS and CDR2 FQNEAQ. CDR3 length equals 13 residues. CDR3 amino acids: CASSMTGFAEAFF. For the CDR3, the DNA is TGTGCCAGCAGCATGACAGGGTTCGCTGAAGCTTTCTTT.